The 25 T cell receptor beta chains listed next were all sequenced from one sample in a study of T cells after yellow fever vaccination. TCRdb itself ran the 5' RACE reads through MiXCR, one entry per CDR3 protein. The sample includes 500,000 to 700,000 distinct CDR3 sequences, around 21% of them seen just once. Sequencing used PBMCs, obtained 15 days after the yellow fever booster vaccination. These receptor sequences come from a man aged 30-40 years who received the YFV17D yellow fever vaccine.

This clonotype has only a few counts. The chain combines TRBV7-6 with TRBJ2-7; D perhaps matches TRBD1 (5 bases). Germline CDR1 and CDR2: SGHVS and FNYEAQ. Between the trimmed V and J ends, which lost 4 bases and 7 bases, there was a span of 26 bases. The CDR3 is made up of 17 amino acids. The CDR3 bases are TGTGCCAGCAGCTCTCCGCCTCACAGGCTTCAAGGTCGGGAGCAGTACTTC. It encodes CASSSPPHRLQGREQYF. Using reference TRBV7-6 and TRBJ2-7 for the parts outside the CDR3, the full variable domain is GAGVSQSPRYKVTKRGQDVALRCDPISGHVSLYWYRQALGQGPEFLTYFNYEAQQDKSGLPNDRFSAERPEGSISTLTIQRTEQRDSAMYRCASSSPPHRLQGREQYFGPGTRLTVT.

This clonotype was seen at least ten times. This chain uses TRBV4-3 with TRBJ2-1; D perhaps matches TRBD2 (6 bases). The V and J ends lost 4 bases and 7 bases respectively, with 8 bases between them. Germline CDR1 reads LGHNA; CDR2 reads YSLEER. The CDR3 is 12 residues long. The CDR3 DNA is TGCGCCAGCAGCCGGAGGGGTAATGAGCAGTTCTTC. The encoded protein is CASSRRGNEQFF.

The DNA of the CDR3 is TGTGCCAGCAGCTTGAGTGGACAGGGGGCTAATTGGGACGAGCAGTACTTC. Translation gives CASSLSGQGANWDEQYF. This rearrangement joins TRBV5-5 to TRBJ2-7, with 11 bases lining up with TRBD1. Germline assignment: CDR1 SGHKS and CDR2 YYEKEE (reference sequence). CDR3 length equals 17 residues. V lost 1 base to trimming and J lost 5 bases; unmatched junction nucleotides: 11.

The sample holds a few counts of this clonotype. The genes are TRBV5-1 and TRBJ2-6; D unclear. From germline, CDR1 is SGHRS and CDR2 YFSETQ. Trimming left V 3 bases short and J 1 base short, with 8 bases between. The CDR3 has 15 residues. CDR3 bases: TGCGCCAGCAGCTACCGAACATCTGGGGCCAACGTCCTGACTTTC. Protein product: CASSYRTSGANVLTF.

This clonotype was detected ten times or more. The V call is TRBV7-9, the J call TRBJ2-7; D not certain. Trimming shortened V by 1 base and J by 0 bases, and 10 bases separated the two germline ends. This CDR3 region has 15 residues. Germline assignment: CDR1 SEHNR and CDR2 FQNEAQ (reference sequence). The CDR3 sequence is CASSLGATHSYEQYF. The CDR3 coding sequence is TGTGCCAGCAGCTTAGGCGCAACTCACTCCTACGAGCAGTACTTC.

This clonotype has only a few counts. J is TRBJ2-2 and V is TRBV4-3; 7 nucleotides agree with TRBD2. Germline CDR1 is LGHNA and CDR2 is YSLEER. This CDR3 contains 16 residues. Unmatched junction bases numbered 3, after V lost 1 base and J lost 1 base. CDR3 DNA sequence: TGCGCCAGCAGCCAAGGGGTAGCGGGGAACACCGGGGAGCTGTTTTTT. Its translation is CASSQGVAGNTGELFF.

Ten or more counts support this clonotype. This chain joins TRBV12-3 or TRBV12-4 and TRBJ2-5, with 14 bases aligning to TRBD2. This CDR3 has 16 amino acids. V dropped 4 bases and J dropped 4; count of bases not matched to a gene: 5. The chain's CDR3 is CASSSGLAGVGETQYF. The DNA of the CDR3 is TGTGCCAGCAGTTCGGGACTAGCGGGAGTCGGAGAGACCCAGTACTTC.

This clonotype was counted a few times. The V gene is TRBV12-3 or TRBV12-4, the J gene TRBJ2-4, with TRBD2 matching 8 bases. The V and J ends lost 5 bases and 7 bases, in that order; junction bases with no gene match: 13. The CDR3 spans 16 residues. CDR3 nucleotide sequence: TGTGCCAGCAGTAAAAGCGGGAGTCCTATCCAGAACATTCAGTACTTC. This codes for CASSKSGSPIQNIQYF.

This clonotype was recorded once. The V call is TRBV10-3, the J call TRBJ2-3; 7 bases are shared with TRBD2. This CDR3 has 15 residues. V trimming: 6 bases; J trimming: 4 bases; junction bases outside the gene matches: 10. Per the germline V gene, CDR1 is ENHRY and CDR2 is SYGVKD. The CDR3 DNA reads TGTGCCATCAGGAGTACGGGCGGGAGTCCAGATACGCAGTATTTT. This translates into CAIRSTGGSPDTQYF.

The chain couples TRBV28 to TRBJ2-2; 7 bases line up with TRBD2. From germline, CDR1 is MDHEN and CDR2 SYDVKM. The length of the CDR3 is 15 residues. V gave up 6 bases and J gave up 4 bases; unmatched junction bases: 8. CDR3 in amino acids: CASSKLARTTGELFF. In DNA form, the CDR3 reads TGTGCCAGCAGCAAACTAGCGAGAACCACCGGGGAGCTGTTTTTT.

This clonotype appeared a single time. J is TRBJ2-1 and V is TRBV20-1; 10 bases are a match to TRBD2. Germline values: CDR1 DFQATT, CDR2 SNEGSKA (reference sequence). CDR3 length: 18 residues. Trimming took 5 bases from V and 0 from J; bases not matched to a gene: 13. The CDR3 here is CSASRVAGGPSSYNEQFF. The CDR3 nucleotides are TGCAGTGCTTCTCGGGTAGCGGGAGGACCTAGCTCCTACAATGAGCAGTTCTTC.

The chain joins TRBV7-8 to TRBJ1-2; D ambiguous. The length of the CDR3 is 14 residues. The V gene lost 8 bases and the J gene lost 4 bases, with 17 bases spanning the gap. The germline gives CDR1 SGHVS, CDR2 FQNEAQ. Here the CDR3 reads CASGHLLYTYGYTF. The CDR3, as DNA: TGTGCCAGCGGCCATCTGTTGTACACCTATGGCTACACCTTC.

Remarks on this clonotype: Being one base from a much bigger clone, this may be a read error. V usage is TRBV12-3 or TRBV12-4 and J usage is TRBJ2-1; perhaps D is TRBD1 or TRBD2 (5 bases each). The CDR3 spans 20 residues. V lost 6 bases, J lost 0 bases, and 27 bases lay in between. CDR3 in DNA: TGTGCCAGCAGCTCGGGACGAAAGGGGTTGCGCCGAAGCTCCTACAATGAGCAGTTCTTC. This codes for CASSSGRKGLRRSSYNEQFF.

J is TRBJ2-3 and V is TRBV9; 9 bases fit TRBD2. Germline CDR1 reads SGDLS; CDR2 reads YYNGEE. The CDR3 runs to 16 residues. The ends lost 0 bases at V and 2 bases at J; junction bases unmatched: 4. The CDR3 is CASSVGLAGYTDTQYF. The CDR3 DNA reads TGTGCCAGCAGCGTAGGGCTAGCGGGGTACACAGATACGCAGTATTTT.

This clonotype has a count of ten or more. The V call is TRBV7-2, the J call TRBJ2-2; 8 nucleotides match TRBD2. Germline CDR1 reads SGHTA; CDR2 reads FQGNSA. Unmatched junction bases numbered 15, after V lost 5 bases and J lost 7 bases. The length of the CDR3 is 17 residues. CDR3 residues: CASSASLGAGAGGELFF. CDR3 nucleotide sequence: TGTGCCAGCAGCGCGAGCTTGGGAGCGGGAGCAGGCGGGGAGCTGTTTTTT.

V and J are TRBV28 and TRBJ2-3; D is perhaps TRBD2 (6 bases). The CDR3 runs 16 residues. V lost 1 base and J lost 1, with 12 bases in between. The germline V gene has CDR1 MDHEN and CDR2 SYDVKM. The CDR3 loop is CASSLSAGWGTDTQYF. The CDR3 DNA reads TGTGCCAGCAGTTTATCTGCGGGATGGGGCACAGATACGCAGTATTTT.

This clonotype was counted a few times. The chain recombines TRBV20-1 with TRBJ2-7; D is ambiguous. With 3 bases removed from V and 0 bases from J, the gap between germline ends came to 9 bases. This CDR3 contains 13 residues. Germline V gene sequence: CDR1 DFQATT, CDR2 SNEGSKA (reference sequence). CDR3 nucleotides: TGCAGTGCTAGTCGCGCTCTCTCCTACGAGCAGTACTTC. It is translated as CSASRALSYEQYF.

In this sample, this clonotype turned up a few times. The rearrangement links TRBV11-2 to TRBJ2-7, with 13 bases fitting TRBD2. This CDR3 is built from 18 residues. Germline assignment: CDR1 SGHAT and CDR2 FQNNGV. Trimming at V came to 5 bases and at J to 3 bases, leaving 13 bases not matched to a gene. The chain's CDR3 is CASSLWTSGRKANYEQYF. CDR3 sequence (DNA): TGTGCCAGCAGCCTTTGGACTAGCGGGAGAAAGGCTAACTACGAGCAGTACTTC.

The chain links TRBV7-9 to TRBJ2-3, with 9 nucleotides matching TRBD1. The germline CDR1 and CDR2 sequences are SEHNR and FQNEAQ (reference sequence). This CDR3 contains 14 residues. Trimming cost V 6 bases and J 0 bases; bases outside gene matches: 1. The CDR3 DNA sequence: TGTGCCAGCAGACAGGGGGCAAGCACAGATACGCAGTATTTT. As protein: CASRQGASTDTQYF.

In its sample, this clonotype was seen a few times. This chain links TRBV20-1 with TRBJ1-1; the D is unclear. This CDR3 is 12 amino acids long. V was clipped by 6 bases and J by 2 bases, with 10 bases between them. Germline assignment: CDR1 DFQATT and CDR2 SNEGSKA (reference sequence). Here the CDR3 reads CSAIIPNTEAFF. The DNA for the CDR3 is TGCAGTGCGATCATCCCCAACACTGAAGCTTTCTTT.

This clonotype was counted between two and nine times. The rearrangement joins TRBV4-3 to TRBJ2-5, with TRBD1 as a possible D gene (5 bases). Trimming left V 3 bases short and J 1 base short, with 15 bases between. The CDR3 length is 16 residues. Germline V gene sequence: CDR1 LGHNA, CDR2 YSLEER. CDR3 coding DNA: TGCGCCAGCAGCCAGGGGCATTGGGGCACCCAAGAGACCCAGTACTTC. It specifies CASSQGHWGTQETQYF.

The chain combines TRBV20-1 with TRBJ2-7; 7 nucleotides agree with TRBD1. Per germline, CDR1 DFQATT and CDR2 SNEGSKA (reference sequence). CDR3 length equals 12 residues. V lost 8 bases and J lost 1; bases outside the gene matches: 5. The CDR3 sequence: CSLQGVSYEQYF. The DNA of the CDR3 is TGCAGTCTCCAGGGGGTTTCCTACGAGCAGTACTTC.

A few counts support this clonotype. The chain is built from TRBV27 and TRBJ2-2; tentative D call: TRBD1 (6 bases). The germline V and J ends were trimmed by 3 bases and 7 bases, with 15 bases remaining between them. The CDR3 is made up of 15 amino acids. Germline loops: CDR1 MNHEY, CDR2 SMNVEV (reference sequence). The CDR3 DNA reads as TGTGCCAGCAGTTTGGGGGCAGGGCTGATCGGGGAGCTGTTTTTT. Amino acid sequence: CASSLGAGLIGELFF.

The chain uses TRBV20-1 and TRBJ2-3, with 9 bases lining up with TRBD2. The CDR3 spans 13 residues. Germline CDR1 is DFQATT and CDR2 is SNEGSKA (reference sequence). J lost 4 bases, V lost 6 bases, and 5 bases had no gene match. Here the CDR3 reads CSAPSGIPDTQYF. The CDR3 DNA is TGCAGTGCACCTAGCGGGATCCCAGATACGCAGTATTTT.

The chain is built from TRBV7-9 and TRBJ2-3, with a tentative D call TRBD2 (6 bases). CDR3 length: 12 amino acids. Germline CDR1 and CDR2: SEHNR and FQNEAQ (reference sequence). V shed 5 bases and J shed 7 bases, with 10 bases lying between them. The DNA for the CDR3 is TGTGCCAGCAGCGGGGGGAGGAATACGCAGTATTTT. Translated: CASSGGRNTQYF.